This is a list of T cell receptor beta chains from one sample in a study of CD8 T cells in ankylosing spondylitis. TCRdb processed the 5' RACE reads anew with MiXCR; each CDR3 protein has one entry. The repertoire holds more than 150,000 distinct CDR3 sequences, with 10% to 15% as singletons. Input material: blood, either unsorted or a sorted T cell fraction (not recorded which). These receptors came from a female donor with ankylosing spondylitis or in good health (not recorded which). CDR3s include the opening cysteine and the closing phenylalanine or tryptophan. D genes are given only for firm matches. Only part of the rows carry a size: once, few, many, or a class if the clone is expanded.

cdr3_length j_call v_call clone_size d_call cdr3_aa cdr3_nt
15 TRBJ1-1 TRBV28 many TRBD1 CASSQTGEGNTEAFF TGTGCCAGCAGTCAAACAGGGGAAGGGAACACTGAAGCTTTCTTT
17 TRBJ1-2 TRBV6-5 many TRBD1 CASSYTGTGGGYYGYTF TGTGCCAGCAGTTATACGGGGACAGGAGGGGGGTACTATGGCTACACCTTC
16 TRBJ2-1 TRBV7-2 many TRBD2 CASSFSTSGTQNEQFF TGTGCCAGCAGCTTCTCGACTAGCGGGACCCAAAATGAGCAGTTCTTC
13 TRBJ2-1 TRBV7-6 many TRBD2 CASSLAWREVQFF TGTGCCAGCAGCTTAGCGTGGCGGGAGGTGCAGTTCTTC
12 TRBJ2-7 TRBV12-3/TRBV12-4 many NA CASSLGRVEQYF TGTGCCAGCAGTTTAGGTCGGGTCGAGCAGTACTTC
13 TRBJ2-7 TRBV20-1 NA NA CSASGLDYYEQCF TGCAGTGCTTCCGGACTGGACTACTACGAGCAGTGCTTC
13 TRBJ2-3 TRBV12-3/TRBV12-4 NA TRBD1 CASMRQGRDTQCF TGTGCCAGCATGAGACAGGGAAGGGATACGCAGTGTTTT
14 TRBJ2-2 TRBV7-2 NA NA CASSPDGNTGELFF TGTGCCAGCAGCCCAGACGGGAACACCGGGGAGCTGTTTTTT
13 TRBJ2-2 TRBV20-1 many NA CSARQANTGELFF TGCAGTGCTCGACAGGCGAACACCGGGGAGCTGTTTTTT
14 TRBJ1-6 TRBV5-4 many TRBD1 CASSRGQGNSPLHF TGTGCCAGCAGCAGGGGACAGGGGAACTCACCCCTCCACTTT
14 TRBJ1-4 TRBV6-2/TRBV6-3 many TRBD1 CASSPTGADEKLFF TGTGCCAGCAGCCCGACAGGGGCGGATGAAAAACTGTTTTTT
14 TRBJ1-3 TRBV29-1 many NA CSALGRTSGNTIYF TGCAGCGCTTTGGGACGGACCTCTGGAAACACCATATATTTT
14 TRBJ2-2 TRBV9 many NA CASSDGTNTGELFF TGTGCCAGCAGCGACGGGACTAACACCGGGGAGCTGTTTTTT
12 TRBJ1-5 TRBV29-1 many NA CSVEEPNQPQHF TGCAGCGTTGAAGAGCCTAATCAGCCCCAGCATTTT
12 TRBJ2-7 TRBV29-1 many NA CSVGQHGGEQYF TGCAGCGTTGGACAGCATGGAGGCGAGCAGTACTTC
16 TRBJ1-3 TRBV18 few NA CASSPPGTYSGNTIYF TGTGCCAGCTCACCCCCCGGGACATACTCTGGAAACACCATATATTTT
19 TRBJ1-6 TRBV5-1 NA TRBD1 CASSSGQGETGSYNSPLHF TGCGCCAGCAGCTCCGGACAGGGAGAGACGGGCTCCTATAATTCACCCCTCCACTTT
12 TRBJ2-7 TRBV15 NA NA CATSRVIGEQYF TGTGCCACCAGCAGAGTTATAGGCGAGCAGTACTTC
14 TRBJ1-5 TRBV20-1 many TRBD1 CSAKVTGVSQPQHF TGCAGTGCTAAAGTAACAGGGGTAAGTCAGCCCCAGCATTTT
18 TRBJ2-7 TRBV13 NA TRBD2 CAISSGPLGLAGDNEQYF TGTGCCATCAGCTCCGGGCCCCTTGGACTAGCGGGAGATAACGAGCAGTACTTC